This T cell receptor beta chain is from a study of T cell repertoires in cytomegalovirus infection. Study-level information: Public TCR beta signatures marked donors with CMV infection and the matching HLA. Whole-study findings and limits: Within the response measured ex vivo, HLA-C-restricted CMV-specific TCR beta clonotypes were dominant. Carriage of CMV together with the relevant HLA was identifiable through cumulative public TCR beta family frequency.

This clonotype was found a few times. The antigen is undetermined. V trimming: 3 bases; J trimming: 2 bases; junction bases outside the gene matches: 13. CDR3 length: 17 residues. CDR1 and CDR2 from the germline V gene are DFQATT and SNEGSKA (reference sequence). TCRdb reanalysed the reads using MiXCR and keeps one entry per CDR3 protein. The top ten hold roughly a quarter of the sample, which has 560,000 or so distinct CDR3 sequences, approximately 16% seen once. The clonotype originates from a human donor in good health (CMV status not recorded). Some clones in this sample may be carry-over from other donors' samples. Input material: CD8+ T cells from PBMCs. This rearrangement joins TRBV20-1 to TRBJ2-1; 7 nucleotides line up with TRBD2. The CDR3 nucleotides read TGCAGTGCTAGGCTTGCGGGAGACACTACGACCTACAATGAGCAGTTCTTC. Protein sequence: CSARLAGDTTTYNEQFF.